Here is one T cell receptor beta chain with its context. With a much larger clone just one base away, this may be a read error. Prior to thyroid surgery, none of the patients had received any treatment. V shed 0 bases and J shed 5 bases, with 11 bases lying between them. In germline, CDR1 is MNHNY, CDR2 SVGAGI (reference sequence). The CDR3 is 14 residues long. TCRdb re-called clones from the PCR reads using MiXCR. The data contain around 20,000 clones, around 29% of them singletons. This sample was taken from a study of metastatic and nonmetastatic thyroid tumors. This receptor was identified in a female donor with papillary thyroid cancer or a benign thyroid nodule (not recorded which). Some clones in this sample may be carry-over from other donors' samples. V and J are TRBV6-6 and TRBJ2-7; a possible D gene is TRBD2 (5 bases). What was sequenced was blood. This CDR3 reads CASSYSPGRDEQYF. The CDR3 region has the DNA TGTGCCAGCAGTTACTCTCCGGGAAGGGACGAGCAGTACTTC.